Following are 32 T cell receptor gamma chains from one sample sequenced in a study of intestinal T cells in coeliac disease. LymphoTrack primers amplified TRG sequences from approximately 0.2 ug of biopsy DNA. TCRdb made new clone calls on the multiplex PCR reads using CATT. Of approximately 490 gamma-chain clones listed, about 45% are singletons. For each case, the template was genomic DNA from ten roughly 5-µm formalin-fixed paraffin-embedded scrolls. Sequencing used a duodenal biopsy. These receptors were obtained from a human donor who served as a control with a normal duodenal biopsy, not a healthy volunteer.

As to this clone: The protein given by TCRdb reflects a much larger clone and differs at residue 5 from this DNA's translation, likely from a read error; the protein shown is the DNA's translation. The rearrangement links TRGV2 to TRGJ1 or TRGJ2. The germline V gene has CDR1 EGSNGY and CDR2 YDSYNSKV. CDR3 length: 11 amino acids. CDR3 protein: CATWNGREKLF. For the CDR3, the DNA is TGTGCCACCTGGAACGGACGTGAGAAACTCTTT.

This chain connects TRGV2 to TRGJP2. Trimming took 5 bases from V and 3 from J; bases not matched to a gene: 9. The CDR3 runs to 15 residues. Germline CDR1 reads EGSNGY; CDR2 reads YDSYNSKV. The CDR3 sequence: CATWGRAGSDWIKTF. CDR3 in DNA: TGTGCCACCTGGGGACGGGCGGGTAGTGATTGGATCAAGACGTTT.

The chain combines TRGV2 with TRGJ1 or TRGJ2. Germline-derived CDR1 and CDR2 are EGSNGY and YDSYNSKV. V shed 1 base and J 7 bases; nucleotides not matched to a gene: 4. CDR3 length: 12 residues. CDR3 amino acids: CATWDGRYKKLF. In DNA form, the CDR3 reads TGTGCCACCTGGGACGGCAGGTATAAGAAACTCTTT.

The genes are TRGV11 and TRGJ1 or TRGJ2. TRGV11 is marked as an open reading frame, function uncertain. V was pared by 6 bases and J by 12 bases, with 8 bases of the junction left unmatched. The CDR3 is 11 amino acids. The CDR3 reads CACWIATRKLF. Here the CDR3 DNA reads TGTGCCTGCTGGATTGCGACGAGGAAACTCTTT.

The rearrangement links TRGV9 to TRGJ1 or TRGJ2. V was pared by 0 bases and J by 6 bases, with 5 bases of the junction left unmatched. This CDR3 is 13 amino acids long. From germline, CDR1 is GITISATS and CDR2 ISYDGTV (reference sequence). In DNA form, the CDR3 reads TGTGCCTTGTGGGAGGTGTCAGGTTATAAGAAACTCTTT. Protein sequence: CALWEVSGYKKLF.

Remarks on this clone: A far larger clone is a single base away, which makes a read error likely. Different DNA sequences within this sample yield the same CDR3. The rearrangement uses TRGV3 and TRGJ1 or TRGJ2. This CDR3 has 14 residues. V trimming: 1 base; J trimming: 0 bases; junction bases outside the gene matches: 3. CDR1 and CDR2 from the germline V gene are VTNTFY and YDVSTARD (reference sequence). CDR3 amino acids: CATWDSPNYYKKLF. CDR3 coding DNA: TGTGCCACCTGGGACAGCCCGAATTATTATAAGAAACTCTTT.

To note about this clone: The TCRdb protein fails to match the DNA translation at residue 4; the protein reported here was translated from the DNA. The V and J genes are TRGV10 and TRGJP1. TRGV10 counts as an open reading frame of uncertain function. This CDR3 is built from 16 residues. The V segment lost 10 bases and the J segment 4 bases; nucleotides outside the gene matches: 16. CDR3 nucleotides: TGTGCTGCGTTGGGATTTAGCGGGGACACTGGTTGGTTCAAGATATTT. It yields the protein CAALGFSGDTGWFKIF.

This clone has only one observation. The V and J genes are TRGV10 and TRGJP1. TRGV10 is an open reading frame, and its role is uncertain. V dropped 11 bases and J dropped 0; count of bases not matched to a gene: 13. CDR3 length: 16 residues. Written as DNA, the CDR3 is TGTGCTGCGGTGGCGGGATGGGATACCACTGGTTGGTTCAAGATATTT. Protein sequence: CAAVAGWDTTGWFKIF.

The rearrangement uses TRGV10 and TRGJP1. TRGV10 is an open reading frame whose function is uncertain. J lost 8 bases, V lost 8 bases, and 18 bases had no gene match. The CDR3 length is 16 residues. The CDR3 nucleotides are TGTGCTGCGTGGGGTTCCCCACATACACTGGGTTGGTTCAAGATATTT. Its translation is CAAWGSPHTLGWFKIF.

This clone has a handful of counts. One base separates it from a far larger clone, so it is likely a read error. This same CDR3 is encoded by further DNA sequences in the sample. V is TRGV10 and J is TRGJ1 or TRGJ2. TRGV10 is marked as an open reading frame, function uncertain. This CDR3 has 11 residues. V lost 11 bases and J lost 2; bases outside the gene matches: 4. In DNA form, the CDR3 reads TGTGCTGCGCGCTATTATTATAAGAAACTCTTT. Translation gives CAARYYYKKLF.

This clone was recorded a few times. The protein held in TCRdb is that of a much larger clone and does not match this DNA's translation at residue 9, likely because of a read error; the protein shown is translated from the DNA. The chain employs TRGV11 and TRGJ1 or TRGJ2. TRGV11 is annotated as an ORF whose role is uncertain. The CDR3 covers 11 residues. V shed 0 bases, J shed 14 bases, and the junction held 4 bases outside the gene matches. The CDR3 is CACWIRHEELF. CDR3 sequence (DNA): TGTGCCTGCTGGATTAGGCACGAGGAACTCTTT.

This sequence joins TRGV8 and TRGJ1 or TRGJ2. Per germline, CDR1 VENAVY and CDR2 YDSYNSRV. This CDR3 is built from 12 residues. CDR3 loop: CAPGGGDLEKLF. The CDR3 coding sequence is TGTGCACCTGGGGGGGGGGATTTAGAGAAACTCTTT.

V usage is TRGV8 and J usage is TRGJP1. Trimming removed 11 bases from V and 1 base from J; junction bases left unmatched: 13. Germline V gene data show CDR1 as VENAVY and CDR2 as YDSYNSRV. This CDR3 has 15 residues. The CDR3 loop reads CAILGSITTGWFKIF. CDR3 in DNA: TGTGCCATCCTGGGATCCATTACCACTGGTTGGTTCAAGATATTT.

The J gene is TRGJP1, the V gene TRGV2. Germline V gene lookup returns CDR1 EGSNGY and CDR2 YDSYNSKV. This CDR3 has 17 residues. Germline trimming cut 5 bases from V and 4 bases from J; bases unmatched to any gene: 16. The DNA for the CDR3 is TGTGCCACCTGGGGACAGCCGAGGCGTGGCACTGGTTGGTTCAAGATATTT. Encoded protein: CATWGQPRRGTGWFKIF.

V is TRGV2 and J is TRGJP2. Germline values: CDR1 EGSNGY, CDR2 YDSYNSKV. The CDR3 loop spans 15 amino acids. V lost 12 bases and J lost 3; bases outside the gene matches: 16. CDR3 nucleotides: TGTGCCGACCTGGGACGGGCGGGTAGTGATTGGATCAAGACGTTT. As protein: CADLGRAGSDWIKTF.

CDR3 in amino acids: CAAWDYSLFKKLF. The CDR3 DNA reads as TGTGCTGCGTGGGATTATTCTCTGTTTAAGAAACTCTTT. This rearrangement joins TRGV10 to TRGJ1 or TRGJ2. TRGV10 is designated an ORF whose function remains uncertain. This CDR3 spans 13 amino acids. V dropped 8 bases and J dropped 9; count of bases not matched to a gene: 14.

The table lists this clone with a few counts. A far more abundant clone sits one base away, making this likely a read error. This specimen includes other DNA sequences encoding the same CDR3. The chain links TRGV9 to TRGJP2. The germline V gene has CDR1 GITISATS and CDR2 ISYDGTV (reference sequence). The CDR3 runs to 14 residues. As DNA, the CDR3 is TGTGCCTTGTGGGAGGGCCGTAGTGATTGGATCAAGACGTTC. This codes for CALWEGRSDWIKTF.

Turning to this clone: A single base is all that separates this from a far larger clone, so a read error is likely. The same CDR3 is also encoded by other DNA sequences in this sample. The rearrangement joins TRGV8 to TRGJ1 or TRGJ2. Losses at the gene ends were 5 bases for V and 0 bases for J; bases not matched to a gene: 10. Germline V gene lookup returns CDR1 VENAVY and CDR2 YDSYNSRV. This CDR3 region has 15 residues. This chain's CDR3 is CATWVADSNYYKKLF. The CDR3 nucleotides are TGTGCCACCTGGGTCGCCGATTCGAATTATTATAAGAAACTCTTT.

As regards this clone: A much larger clone lies one base from this, so it may be a read error. Other DNA sequences in this specimen translate into the identical CDR3. This chain joins TRGV9 and TRGJP1. Germline CDR1 reads GITISATS; CDR2 reads ISYDGTV (reference sequence). This CDR3 is built from 9 residues. The CDR3 nucleotides are TGCGCCCAACGTTGGTTCAAGATATTT. It specifies CAQRWFKIF.

This clone appeared a few times. The DNA is omitted, as the CDR3 cannot be located on it reliably, and the CDR3 follows TCRdb's listing. The chain recombines TRGV11 with TRGJ1 or TRGJ2. TRGV11 is an ORF, and what it does is uncertain. The CDR3 length equals 14 residues, ends included. CDR3 amino acids: CTTVPAGLGTRKLF.

The genes are TRGV4 and TRGJP1. CDR3 length: 13 residues. Germline V gene lookup returns CDR1 EGSTGY and CDR2 YDSYTSSV. Losses at the gene ends were 3 bases for V and 15 bases for J; bases not matched to a gene: 13. CDR3 in DNA: TGTGCCACCTGGGATTGGGCCCTGGTTGTCAAGATATTT. This codes for CATWDWALVVKIF.

This clone was counted a few times. A far larger clone differs by one base, so this is likely a read error. Other DNA variants within this sample encode the same CDR3. The chain couples TRGV8 to TRGJ1 or TRGJ2. This CDR3 comprises 13 residues. Germline CDR1 VENAVY, CDR2 YDSYNSRV. This chain's CDR3 is CATWDVNYYKKLF. In DNA, the CDR3 is TGTGCCACCTGGGATGTGAATTATTATAAGAAACTCTTC.

V is TRGV8 and J is TRGJ1 or TRGJ2. Germline loops: CDR1 VENAVY, CDR2 YDSYNSRV. The CDR3 consists of 14 residues. CDR3 protein: CAPGPYPNYYKKLF. The CDR3 nucleotides are TGTGCACCTGGGCCCTACCCGAATTATTATAAGAAACTCTTT.

The chain recombines TRGV10 with TRGJ1 or TRGJ2. TRGV10 is sorted into the ORF group, with uncertain function. The CDR3 covers 12 residues. The ends lost 13 bases at V and 11 bases at J; junction bases unmatched: 18. The CDR3 nucleotides read TGTGCTGGCGTGGTCCGGGCCCTCCAGAAACTCTTT. Amino acids: CAGVVRALQKLF.

The chain couples TRGV4 to TRGJ1 or TRGJ2. Germline-derived CDR1 and CDR2 are EGSTGY and YDSYTSSV. The CDR3 length is 15 residues. V lost 0 bases, J lost 13 bases, and 18 bases stayed unmatched. The CDR3 DNA sequence: TGTGCCACCTGGGATGGGCCTAACCAAAAGATAAGTAAACTCTTT. It yields the protein CATWDGPNQKISKLF.

This chain links TRGV10 with TRGJP1. TRGV10 is noted as an ORF with a role that remains uncertain. The V and J ends lost 8 bases and 2 bases, in that order; junction bases with no gene match: 18. This CDR3 region has 18 residues. CDR3 sequence (DNA): TGTGCTGCGTGGGATTATACCCTCCTGAGAACCACTGGTTGGTTCAAGATATTT. Its protein is CAAWDYTLLRTTGWFKIF.

DNA for the CDR3: TGTGCCTTGTGGAGGTGCTGTTATAAGAAACTCTTT. Translated, it gives CALWRCCYKKLF. The rearrangement joins TRGV9 to TRGJ1 or TRGJ2. V lost 6 bases to trimming and J lost 6 bases; unmatched junction nucleotides: 8. The CDR3 is 12 amino acids. Germline loops: CDR1 GITISATS, CDR2 ISYDGTV (reference sequence).

The chain couples TRGV2 to TRGJ1 or TRGJ2. The V gene end was trimmed by 6 bases and the J gene end by 7 bases; junction bases not matched to a gene: 15. CDR1 is EGSNGY and CDR2 is YDSYNSKV in the germline V gene. The length of the CDR3 is 14 residues. The CDR3 loop is CATWTRRGGYKKLF. DNA of the CDR3: TGTGCCACCTGGACGCGCCGCGGGGGGTATAAGAAACTCTTT.

For this clone: A single base is all that separates this from a far larger clone, so a read error is likely. Other DNA sequences in this specimen translate into the identical CDR3. The gene calls are TRGV10 and TRGJ1 or TRGJ2. TRGV10 is an ORF; its function is uncertain. This CDR3 has 11 residues. The V gene end was trimmed by 12 bases and the J gene end by 4 bases; junction bases not matched to a gene: 7. The CDR3 sequence: CAARYYYKKLF. Here the CDR3 DNA reads TGTGCTGCACGCTACTATTATAAGAAACTCTTT.

Details on this clone: The amino acid sequence in TCRdb belongs to a much larger clone and departs from this DNA's translation at residue 9, likely a sequencing read error; the sequence shown is translated from the DNA. The CDR3 region has the DNA TGTGCCACCTGGGACGGACGTGAGAGACTCTTT. Its translation is CATWDGRERLF. This chain joins TRGV2 and TRGJ1 or TRGJ2. This CDR3 is built from 11 residues. Germline loops: CDR1 EGSNGY, CDR2 YDSYNSKV. The trim removed 1 base at V and 15 bases at J, leaving 9 bases unmatched.

About this clone itself: The protein given by TCRdb reflects a much larger clone and differs at residue 4 from this DNA's translation, likely from a read error; the protein shown is the DNA's translation. The chain carries TRGV11 and TRGJ1 or TRGJ2. TRGV11 carries the ORF label, with uncertain function. The CDR3 runs 11 residues. CDR3 sequence: CACRIRHEKLF. The CDR3 DNA sequence: TGTGCCTGCCGGATTAGGCACGAGAAACTCTTT.

In nucleotides, the CDR3 is TGTGCACCTGAAGGTTATTATAAGAAACTCTTT. Its translation is CAPEGYYKKLF. The chain recombines TRGV8 with TRGJ1 or TRGJ2. This CDR3 has 11 residues. Germline V gene data show CDR1 as VENAVY and CDR2 as YDSYNSRV.